This TCR beta chain was profiled in a study of monozygotic twins with inflammatory bowel disease. Study results and limitations: Limited power may explain why concordant and discordant twins showed no difference in repertoire similarity.

With the 5' RACE reads reprocessed, TCRdb shows one record per CDR3 protein and no DNA. Its listing shows about 210,000 distinct CDR3 sequences. This CDR3 spans 14 amino acids. Germline CDR1 is LGHDT and CDR2 is YNNKEL (reference sequence). With respect to this clonotype: Antigen: not known.

This sequence was found in a human donor with ulcerative colitis or Crohn's disease, or a healthy co-twin of an affected twin (not recorded which). The chain has TRBV3-1 and TRBJ2-7. The source material was blood. The CDR3 here is CASSLGVVSYEQYF.